This T cell receptor (beta chain) was identified in a study of CD8+ T cells in alopecia areata. Study-level information: The duration of tofacitinib was 6 to 18 months, with 6 months off drug afterward. Scoring of treated patients' severity used the percentage of affected scalp area.

RNA was extracted and reverse transcribed into cDNA as the sequencing template. Clones were read by immunoSEQ multiplex PCR, and TCRdb kept only the in-frame ones, dropping some. The table records 190,000 or so clones, about 60% of them present only once. The sample's treatment: oral pan-JAK inhibitor, 5-10 mg twice daily. Both CD4+ and CD8+ T cells were separated by sorting PBMCs. The length of the CDR3 is 15 residues. V lost 4 bases to trimming and J lost 6 bases; unmatched junction nucleotides: 4. From germline, CDR1 is MNHEY and CDR2 SMNVEV (reference sequence). The V call is TRBV27, the J call TRBJ2-1; TRBD2 matches 12 bases. The receptor was isolated from a human donor with alopecia areata. Specimen: CD8+ T cells sorted from blood, collected at week 24, from a patient treated with tofacitinib. CDR3 loop: CASSSSSGGANEQFF. In DNA form, the CDR3 reads TGTGCCAGCAGTTCATCTAGCGGGGGGGCCAATGAGCAGTTCTTC.